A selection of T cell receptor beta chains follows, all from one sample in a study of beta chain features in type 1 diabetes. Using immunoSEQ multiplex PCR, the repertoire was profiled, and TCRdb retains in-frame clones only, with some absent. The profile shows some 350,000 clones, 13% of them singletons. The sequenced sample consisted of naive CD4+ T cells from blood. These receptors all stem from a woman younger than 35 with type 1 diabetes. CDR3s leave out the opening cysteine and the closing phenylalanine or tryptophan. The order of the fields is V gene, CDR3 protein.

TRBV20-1 RPGTDYEQY
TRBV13 ASSLASGGYRYEQY
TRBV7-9 ASSSSPGLAGGGQETQY
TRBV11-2 ASSLVAGGRYTQY
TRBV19 ASSPRDRGTEAF
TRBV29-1 SVGRGLAGVPF
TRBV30 AWSVRGGETQY
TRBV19 ASSIQGATYEQY
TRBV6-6 ASSPSGRIAEAF
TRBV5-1 ASSATGYYGYT
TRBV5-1 ASSPTGTVATEAF
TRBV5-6 ASRQGGLAGTYEQY
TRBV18 ASSPPSGSVETQY
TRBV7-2 ASSTRQGFNTGELF
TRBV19 ASSSSGTVNTEAF
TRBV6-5 ASSPLTRKETQY
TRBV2 ASRRETQY
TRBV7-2 ASSNNQGNYGYT
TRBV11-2 ASSSRDRGGNEQF
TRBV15 ATSESSGNEEQF
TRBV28 ASSLAWLASTDTQY
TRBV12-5 ASGSRPGLADTQY
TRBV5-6 ASSSGREVYMNTEAF
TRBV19 ASRTGGPGGSQH
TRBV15 ATSTGQGIAGANVLT
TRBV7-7 ASSQEQGTPGANVLT
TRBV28 ASSLLGRTYTEAF
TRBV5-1 ASSSTGTNYGYT
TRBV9 ASSVVGVGTGIREQF
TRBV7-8 ASSFAEGSSYEQY
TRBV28 ASSPGGDYREQY
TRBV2 ASSVPDTQETQY
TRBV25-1 ASSASPGQGQGDTQY
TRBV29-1 SVVRQPMGQSEAF
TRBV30 AWQTAETQY
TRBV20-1 SARRLNEQF
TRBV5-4 ASSQTLADTQY
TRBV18 ASSLETASGNTIY
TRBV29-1 SAADRGEFNEQF
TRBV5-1 ASSLAVLAGVEEQY
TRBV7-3 ASSASGRAYNEQF
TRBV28 ASRTGVGQPQH
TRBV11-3 ASSLARTEAF
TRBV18 ASSPRLAGGPWDEQF
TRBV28 ASSTGTVNTEAF
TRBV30 AWSGSQGSNYGYT
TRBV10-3 AISGSGSYNEQF
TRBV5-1 ASSLVLAQETQY
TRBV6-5 ASRRGQINYGYT
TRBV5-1 ASSLDDRGLEQY
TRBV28 ASSLLDGRAGETQY
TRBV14 ASSLEHRVNTEAF
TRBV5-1 ASSSDGLNEKLF
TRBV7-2 ASRRPGQGTGGANVLT